The 2 T cell receptor beta chains below were found in one sample sequenced in a study of tumor and adjacent non-tumor tissue in lung cancer. This sample's RNA came from whole unsorted tissue. The library came from three nested PCR rounds adapted from ARM-PCR protocols. Via MiXCR, TCRdb re-called the multiplex PCR reads, giving one row per CDR3 protein. The sample includes under 150,000 distinct CDR3 sequences, around 66% of them seen just once. The sample consisted of lung tumor tissue. Receptor source: a man aged 55 to 70 with small cell lung cancer.

Concerning this clonotype itself: A much larger clone differs by one base, so this may be a read error. This chain joins TRBV29-1 and TRBJ2-7, with 8 bases identical to TRBD1. In germline, CDR1 is SQVTM, CDR2 ANQGSEA. The CDR3 is 12 amino acids. CDR3 protein: CNVEDRDYEQYF. The CDR3 DNA sequence: TGCAACGTTGAGGACAGGGACTACGAGCAGTACTTC.

Notes on this clonotype: One end of the junction varies from germline; a read error may be responsible. J is TRBJ2-5 and V is TRBV11-2; D not certain. This CDR3 is built from 13 residues. Per germline, CDR1 SGHAT and CDR2 FQNNGV. CDR3 loop: CASSLRQQETQYF. CDR3 bases: TGTGCCAGCAGCTTAAGGCAGCAAGAGACTCAGTACTTC.